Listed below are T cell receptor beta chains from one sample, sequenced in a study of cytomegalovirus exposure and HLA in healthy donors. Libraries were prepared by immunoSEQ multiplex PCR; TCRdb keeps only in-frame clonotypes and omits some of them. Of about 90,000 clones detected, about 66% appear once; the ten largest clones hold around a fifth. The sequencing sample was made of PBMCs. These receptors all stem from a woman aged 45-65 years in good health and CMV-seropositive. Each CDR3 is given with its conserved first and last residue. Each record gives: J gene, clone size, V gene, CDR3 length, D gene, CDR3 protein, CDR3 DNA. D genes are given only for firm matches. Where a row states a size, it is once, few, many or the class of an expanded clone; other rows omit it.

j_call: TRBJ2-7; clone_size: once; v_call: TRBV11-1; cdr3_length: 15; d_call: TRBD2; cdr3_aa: CASSLEVAGEDEQYF; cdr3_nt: TGTGCCAGCAGCTTAGAGGTAGCGGGGGAGGACGAGCAGTACTTC
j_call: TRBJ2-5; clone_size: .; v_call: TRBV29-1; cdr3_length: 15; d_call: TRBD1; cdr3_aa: CSELSQGALEETQYF; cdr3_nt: TGCAGCGAACTCTCCCAGGGGGCGCTTGAAGAGACCCAGTACTTC
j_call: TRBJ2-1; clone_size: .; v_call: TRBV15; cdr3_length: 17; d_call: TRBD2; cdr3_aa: CATSSSPLAGLNNEQFF; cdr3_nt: TGTGCCACCAGCAGCTCACCTCTAGCGGGGCTAAACAATGAGCAGTTCTTC
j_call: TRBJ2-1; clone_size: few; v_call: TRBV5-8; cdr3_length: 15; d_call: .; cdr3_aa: CASSFRVHSYNEQFF; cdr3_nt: TGTGCCAGCAGCTTCAGGGTACACTCCTACAATGAGCAGTTCTTC
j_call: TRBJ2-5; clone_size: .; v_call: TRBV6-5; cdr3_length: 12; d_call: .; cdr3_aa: CATRQDQETQYF; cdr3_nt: TGTGCCACTAGACAGGACCAAGAGACCCAGTACTTC
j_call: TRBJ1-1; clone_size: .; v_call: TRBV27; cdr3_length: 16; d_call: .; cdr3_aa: CASIPLTGRSPLKAFF; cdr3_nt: TGTGCCAGCATTCCCCTAACAGGGAGAAGCCCACTGAAGGCTTTCTTT
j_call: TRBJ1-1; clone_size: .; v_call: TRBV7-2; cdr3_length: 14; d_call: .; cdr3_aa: CASSRRGGNTEAFF; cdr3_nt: TGTGCCAGCAGCCGCCGCGGGGGGAACACTGAAGCTTTCTTT
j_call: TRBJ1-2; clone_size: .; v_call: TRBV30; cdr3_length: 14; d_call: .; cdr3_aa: CAWSTQGESLGYTF; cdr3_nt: TGTGCCTGGAGTACACAGGGAGAGTCATTGGGCTACACCTTC
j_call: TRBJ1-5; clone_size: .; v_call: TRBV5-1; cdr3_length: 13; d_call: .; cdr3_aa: CASSLDQGQPQHF; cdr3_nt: TGCGCCAGCAGCTTGGACCAGGGTCAGCCCCAGCATTTT
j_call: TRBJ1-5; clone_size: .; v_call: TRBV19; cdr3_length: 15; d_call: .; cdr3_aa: CASSAVGGSNQPQHF; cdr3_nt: TGTGCCAGTAGTGCCGTGGGGGGGAGCAATCAGCCCCAGCATTTT
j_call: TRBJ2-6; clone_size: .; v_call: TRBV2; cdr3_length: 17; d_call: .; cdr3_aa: CASSPQSVSSGANVLTF; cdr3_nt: TGTGCCAGCAGTCCCCAATCCGTCAGCTCTGGGGCCAACGTCCTGACTTTC
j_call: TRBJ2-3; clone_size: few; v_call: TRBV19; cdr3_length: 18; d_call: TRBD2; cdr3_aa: CASSILGLAGGGTDTQYF; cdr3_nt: TGTGCCAGTAGTATATTGGGGCTAGCGGGGGGGGGCACAGATACGCAGTATTTT
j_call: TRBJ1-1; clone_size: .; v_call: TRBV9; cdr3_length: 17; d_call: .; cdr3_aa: CASSVGTGWLMNTEAFF; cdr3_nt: TGTGCCAGCAGCGTAGGAACAGGATGGTTGATGAACACTGAAGCTTTCTTT
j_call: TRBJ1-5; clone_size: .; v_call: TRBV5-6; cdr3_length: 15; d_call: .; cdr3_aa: CASSLGAGGNQPQHF; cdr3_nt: TGTGCCAGCAGCTTGGGAGCAGGGGGCAATCAGCCCCAGCATTTT
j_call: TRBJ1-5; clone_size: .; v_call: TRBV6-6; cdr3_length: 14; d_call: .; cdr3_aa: CASSYADSNQPQHF; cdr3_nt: TGTGCCAGCAGTTATGCAGATAGCAATCAGCCCCAGCATTTT
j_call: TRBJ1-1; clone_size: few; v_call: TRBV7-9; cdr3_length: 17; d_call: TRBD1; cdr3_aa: CASSLGWPGGMDTEAFF; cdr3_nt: TGTGCCAGCAGCTTAGGGTGGCCAGGGGGTATGGACACTGAAGCTTTCTTT
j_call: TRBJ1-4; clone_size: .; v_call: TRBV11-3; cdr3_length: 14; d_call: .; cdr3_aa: CASSRGSHYEKLFF; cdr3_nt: TGTGCCAGCAGCCGGGGTTCACACTATGAAAAACTGTTTTTT
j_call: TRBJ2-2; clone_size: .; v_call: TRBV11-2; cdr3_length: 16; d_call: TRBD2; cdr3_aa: CASSLGLAGGPGELFF; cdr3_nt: TGTGCCAGCAGCTTAGGTCTCGCGGGGGGGCCCGGGGAGCTGTTTTTT
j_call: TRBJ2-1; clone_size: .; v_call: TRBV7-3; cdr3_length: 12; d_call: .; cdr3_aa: CASSYRENEQFF; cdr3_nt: TGTGCCAGCAGCTACAGGGAGAATGAGCAGTTCTTC
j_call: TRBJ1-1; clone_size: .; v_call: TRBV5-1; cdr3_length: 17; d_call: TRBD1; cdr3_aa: CASSLSQGVGLNTEAFF; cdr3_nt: TGCGCCAGCAGCTTGTCTCAGGGGGTAGGTCTGAACACTGAAGCTTTCTTT
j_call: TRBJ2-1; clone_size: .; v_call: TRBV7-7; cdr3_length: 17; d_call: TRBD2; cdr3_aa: CASSPRTSGDYYNEQFF; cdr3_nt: TGTGCCAGCAGCCCTCGGACTAGCGGGGATTATTACAATGAGCAGTTCTTC
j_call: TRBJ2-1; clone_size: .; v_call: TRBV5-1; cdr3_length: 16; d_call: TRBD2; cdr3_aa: CASSLLGLGSYNEQFF; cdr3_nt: TGCGCCAGCAGCCTCCTCGGACTAGGGTCCTACAATGAGCAGTTCTTC
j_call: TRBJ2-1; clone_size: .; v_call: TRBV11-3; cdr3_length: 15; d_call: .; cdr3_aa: CASSFGGSSYNEQFF; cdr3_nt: TGTGCCAGCAGCTTTGGGGGGAGCTCCTACAATGAGCAGTTCTTC
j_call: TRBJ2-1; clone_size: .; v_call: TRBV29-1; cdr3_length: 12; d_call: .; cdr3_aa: CSVSGLYNEQFF; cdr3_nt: TGCAGCGTCTCGGGACTTTACAATGAGCAGTTCTTC
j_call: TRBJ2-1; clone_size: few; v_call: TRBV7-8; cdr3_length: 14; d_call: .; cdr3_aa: CASSFYDTSNEQFF; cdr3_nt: TGTGCCAGCAGCTTTTATGACACTTCCAATGAGCAGTTCTTC
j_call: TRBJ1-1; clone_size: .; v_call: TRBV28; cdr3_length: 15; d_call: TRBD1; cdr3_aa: CASSYPGTGGSEASF; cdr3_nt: TGTGCCAGCAGTTATCCCGGGACAGGGGGATCTGAAGCTTCCTTT
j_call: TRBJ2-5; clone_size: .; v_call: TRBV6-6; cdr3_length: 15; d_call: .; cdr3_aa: CASSYFRRGQETQYF; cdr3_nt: TGTGCCAGCAGTTATTTCCGGCGGGGCCAAGAGACCCAGTACTTC
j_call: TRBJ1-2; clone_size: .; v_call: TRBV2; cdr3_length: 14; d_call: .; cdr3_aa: CASSEERRGRGYTF; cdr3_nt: TGTGCCAGCAGTGAAGAGCGCAGGGGAAGGGGCTACACCTTC
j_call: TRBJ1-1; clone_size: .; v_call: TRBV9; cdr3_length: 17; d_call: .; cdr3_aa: CASSVATAPPVNTEAFF; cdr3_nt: TGTGCCAGCAGCGTAGCTACCGCCCCCCCGGTTAACACTGAAGCTTTCTTT
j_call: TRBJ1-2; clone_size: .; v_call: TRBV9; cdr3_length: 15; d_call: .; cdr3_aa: CASSVEGETNYGYTF; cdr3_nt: TGTGCCAGCAGCGTAGAGGGGGAAACTAACTATGGCTACACCTTC
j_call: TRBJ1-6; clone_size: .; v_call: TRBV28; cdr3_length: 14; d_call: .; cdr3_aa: CASRRTPGNSPLHF; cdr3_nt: TGTGCCAGCAGGCGCACCCCGGGAAATTCACCCCTCCACTTT
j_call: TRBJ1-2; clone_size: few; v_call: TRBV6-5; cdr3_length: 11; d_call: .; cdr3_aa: CASSSAGGYTF; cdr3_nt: TGTGCCAGCAGTTCCGCAGGGGGCTACACCTTC
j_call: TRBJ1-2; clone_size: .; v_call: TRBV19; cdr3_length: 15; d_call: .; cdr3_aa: CASSTWTEDSHGYTF; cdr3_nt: TGTGCCAGTAGTACCTGGACAGAAGATTCCCATGGCTACACCTTC
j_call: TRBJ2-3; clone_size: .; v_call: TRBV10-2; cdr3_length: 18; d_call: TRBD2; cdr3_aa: CASSTGTSGGAGTDTQYF; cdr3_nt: TGCGCCAGCAGCACCGGGACTAGCGGGGGGGCCGGGACAGATACGCAGTATTTT
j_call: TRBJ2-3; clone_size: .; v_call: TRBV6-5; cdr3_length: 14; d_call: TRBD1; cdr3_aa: CASKTGGLADTQYF; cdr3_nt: TGTGCCAGCAAAACAGGGGGCTTGGCAGATACGCAGTATTTT
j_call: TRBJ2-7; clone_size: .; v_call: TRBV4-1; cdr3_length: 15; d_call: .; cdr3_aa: CASSQDLWTYYEQYF; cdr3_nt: TGCGCCAGCAGCCAAGATCTATGGACATACTACGAGCAGTACTTC
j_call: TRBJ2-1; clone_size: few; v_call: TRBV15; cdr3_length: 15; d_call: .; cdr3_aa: CATSRVEGINNEQFF; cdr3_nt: TGTGCCACCAGCAGAGTGGAGGGAATAAACAATGAGCAGTTCTTC
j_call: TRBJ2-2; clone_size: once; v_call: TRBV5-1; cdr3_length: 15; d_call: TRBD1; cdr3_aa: CASSLGTGVTGELFF; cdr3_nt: TGCGCCAGCAGCTTGGGGACAGGGGTCACCGGGGAGCTGTTTTTT
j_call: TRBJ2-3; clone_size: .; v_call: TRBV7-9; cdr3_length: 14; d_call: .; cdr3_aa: CASSSPGETDTQYF; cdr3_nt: TGTGCCAGCAGCTCACCGGGGGAGACAGATACGCAGTATTTT
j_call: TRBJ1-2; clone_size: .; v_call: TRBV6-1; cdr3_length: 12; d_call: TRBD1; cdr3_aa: CATEDRGHGYTF; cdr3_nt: TGTGCCACAGAGGACAGGGGGCACGGCTACACCTTC
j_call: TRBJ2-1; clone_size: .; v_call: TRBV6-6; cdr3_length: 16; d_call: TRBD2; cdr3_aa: CASSTSLATSYNEQFF; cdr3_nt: TGTGCCAGCAGTACCTCACTAGCGACCTCCTACAATGAGCAGTTCTTC
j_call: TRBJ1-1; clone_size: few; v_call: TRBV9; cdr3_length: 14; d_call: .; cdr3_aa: CASSVDFGGTEAFF; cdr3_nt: TGTGCCAGCAGCGTAGATTTCGGGGGCACTGAAGCTTTCTTT
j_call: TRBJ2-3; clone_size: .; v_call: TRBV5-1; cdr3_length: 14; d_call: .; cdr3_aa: CASSFSGSADTQYF; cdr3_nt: TGCGCCAGCAGCTTTTCGGGGAGCGCAGATACGCAGTATTTT
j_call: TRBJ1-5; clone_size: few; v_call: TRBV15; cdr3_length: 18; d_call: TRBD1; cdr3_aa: CATSRGWGQGISNQPQHF; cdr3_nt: TGTGCCACCAGCAGAGGATGGGGACAGGGGATAAGCAATCAGCCCCAGCATTTT
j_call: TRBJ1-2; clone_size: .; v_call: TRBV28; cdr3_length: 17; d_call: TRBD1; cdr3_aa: CASSSPGQAQGVYGYTF; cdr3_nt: TGTGCCAGCAGTTCCCCGGGACAGGCTCAAGGGGTCTATGGCTACACCTTC
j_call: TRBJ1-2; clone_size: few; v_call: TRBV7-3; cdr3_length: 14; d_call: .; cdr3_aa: CASSEDGGGYGYTF; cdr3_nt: TGTGCCAGCAGCGAGGACGGGGGGGGCTATGGCTACACCTTC
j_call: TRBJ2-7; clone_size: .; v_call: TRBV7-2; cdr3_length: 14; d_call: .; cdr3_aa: CASSSGHSSYEQYF; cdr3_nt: TGTGCCAGCAGCTCGGGACATAGCTCCTACGAGCAGTACTTC
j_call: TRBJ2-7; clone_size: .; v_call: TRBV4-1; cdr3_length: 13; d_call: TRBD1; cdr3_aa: CASSQGTGSEQYF; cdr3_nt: TGCGCCAGCAGCCAAGGGACAGGGAGCGAGCAGTACTTC
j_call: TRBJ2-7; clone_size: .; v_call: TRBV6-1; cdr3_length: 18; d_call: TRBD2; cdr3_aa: CASSVLLAGGLSSYEQYF; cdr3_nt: TGTGCCAGCAGTGTTCTTCTAGCGGGGGGCTTAAGCTCCTACGAGCAGTACTTC
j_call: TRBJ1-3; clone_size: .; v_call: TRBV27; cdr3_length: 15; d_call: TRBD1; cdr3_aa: CASSPQGAAGNTIYF; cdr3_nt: TGTGCCAGCAGTCCCCAGGGGGCTGCTGGAAACACCATATATTTT
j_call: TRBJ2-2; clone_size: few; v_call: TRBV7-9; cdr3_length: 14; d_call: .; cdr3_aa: CASTRRQNTGELFF; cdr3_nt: TGTGCCAGCACCCGCCGACAGAACACCGGGGAGCTGTTTTTT
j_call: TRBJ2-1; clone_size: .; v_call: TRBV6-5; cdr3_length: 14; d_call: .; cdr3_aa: CASSYHKKYNEQFF; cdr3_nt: TGTGCCAGCAGTTACCACAAAAAATACAATGAGCAGTTCTTC